This entry features one T cell receptor beta chain sequence. The specificity of this receptor is unknown. Per-base quality was not reported, and no clone a single base away is much larger than it. The sample belongs to a study of blood T cell repertoires in COVID-19 (dated by TCRdb to the early 2020s). Regarding the study in general: Collaborator samples came from the United States, Italy and Spain and covered acute and convalescent phases of COVID-19. The material from the prospective study consisted of cDNA or gDNA derived from T cells, B-cell-depleted T cells, or PBMCs. The dataset comprised deeply sampled blood TCRbeta repertoires from subjects exposed to, actively infected with, or recovered from COVID-19. A freely available public database, intended as a resource for researchers studying the immune response to SARS-CoV-2, is where the repertoires were released. The samples were drawn from the first 160 participants of the ongoing ImmuneRACE study and from 1,254 subjects provided by 6 global collaborators. Nearly every sample came with metadata listing a de-identified subject ID, COVID-19 status, age in years and sex. Where HLA class I and class II types were available, the types were taken from metadata supplied by the sample provider, not from assay-based typing. Summary of the overall study and its limitations: The amount of clinical and demographic metadata varied by source and participant and was provided uncurated.

Including cysteine and phenylalanine, the CDR3 has 14 amino acids. Only the CDR3 region is kept as DNA, spanning 42 bases read in frame from base 1. Deletion took 7 bases off V and 0 bases off J, with a span of 16 bases between the germline ends. CDR1 SQVTM and CDR2 ANQGSEA are derived from the germline V gene. TCRbeta CDR3 regions were amplified from genomic DNA by means of the immunoSEQ Assay, a bias-controlled multiplex PCR. Concerning the study's data processing: Within the assay, amplification of reference gene primers was used to estimate how many nucleated cells each sample contained. To quantify the absolute abundance of each unique TCRbeta CDR3 rearrangement, sequence reads were collapsed and filtered. For each sample, productive Simpson clonality was calculated as the square root of Simpson's diversity index over productive rearrangements. TCRdb took this table from immuneACCESS and kept in-frame rearrangements with V and J called. Such tables lack part of the clones; where checked against another copy, unresolved V genes explain under half of the gap, and the rest is unexplained. V and J calls and clone size are copied from that table; D and trimming were computed from the DNA. This sample has 120,000 to 150,000 clones in its table, and around 84% of those were observed once. The ten largest clones capture over 8% of the sample.

The collaborating institutions used their own protocols to collect whole blood in K2EDTA tubes. Collaborator samples were shipped for TCRbeta analysis as frozen whole blood, isolated PBMCs, or DNA extracted from either sample type. The sample taken for sequencing was peripheral blood. The sequence links TRBV29-1 to TRBJ2-7; the D gene is perhaps TRBD2, on 5 matching bases. This sequence was found in a woman aged 60-70 years with acute or convalescent COVID-19. The CDR3 is CSAKGGGGSYEQYF. DNA sequence: TGCAGCGCTAAAGGCGGCGGAGGCTCCTACGAGCAGTACTTC.